This TCR beta chain was retrieved from a study of cytomegalovirus exposure and HLA in healthy donors. At the level of the study: The study placed about four fifths of its approximately 400 genotyped donors in the Caucasian-associated ancestry cluster. The study, taken as a whole, reports: Previously analyzed data showed that most TCR beta V segments were productive at a frequency of about 87% or about 30%.

The CDR3 covers 14 residues. The germline gives CDR1 SGHNT, CDR2 YENEEA. V was cut by 5 bases and J by 8 bases, with 18 bases left in between. To note about this clone: Its antigen is unidentified.

Researchers ran the PCR with 60 Vbeta and 13 Jbeta primers. Clones were read by immunoSEQ multiplex PCR, and TCRdb kept only the in-frame ones, dropping some. The sample yields around 170,000 clones, roughly three quarters seen once. This chain uses TRBV11-3 with TRBJ1-2; D perhaps matches TRBD1 (6 bases). This clonotype was sampled from a woman under 40 in good health and CMV-seropositive. The specimen sequenced was PBMCs. The CDR3 is CASSPIRGLRGYTF. In DNA, the CDR3 is TGTGCCAGCAGCCCAATCAGGGGTTTAAGAGGCTACACCTTC.